This TCR beta chain was retrieved from a study of blood T cell repertoires in COVID-19. Germline V gene data show CDR1 as LNHDA and CDR2 as SQIVND (reference sequence). J was trimmed by 6 bases and V by 6 bases; bases with no gene match: 11. The CDR3 is 16 residues long. Original methodology: Quantification of nucleated cells was approximated via reference gene primer amplification. Data came from immunoSEQ multiplex PCR; TCRdb stores just in-frame clones and leaves some out. D and trimming come from the DNA, and the V and J calls and clone size come from that table. The table includes more than 250,000 clones, roughly 90% detected once. Participants spanned ages 18 to 89 years and resided in about two dozen US areas. Researchers sorted participants into cohorts using their self-reported clinical history.

The clonotype was recovered from a woman between 25 and 40 years old who had recovered from COVID-19. The sequencing sample was made of PBMCs or T cells enriched from blood (not recorded which). The V and J genes are TRBV19 and TRBJ2-2; 9 bases match TRBD2. CDR3 amino acids: CASRKSAGGPAGELFF. CDR3 bases: TGTGCCAGTAGGAAGTCGGCGGGAGGGCCTGCCGGGGAGCTGTTTTTT.